This TCR beta chain is from a study of shared clonotypes between healthy human individuals. The healthy adult donors were HIV-negative and reported no recent acute infections or vaccinations. CDR1 SGHTS and CDR2 YDEGEE come from the germline V gene. V lost 4 bases, J lost 0 bases, and 13 bases lay in between. The CDR3 covers 16 residues. Each replicate PCR on the sorted subsets used about 0.2 ug DNA (around 30,000 T cell genomes). Measured with immunoSEQ multiplex PCR; TCRdb has only the in-frame clones, and not every one. The sample carries around 2.5 million clones, 93% recorded once. This clonotype was sampled from a man between 18 and 35 years old in good health. Some clones in this sample may be carry-over from other donors' samples. The specimen was naive CD4+ T cells from PBMCs. Subset: CD45RA+ positively selected. The chain links TRBV5-8 to TRBJ1-4; no firm D call. The CDR3 reads CASSPLAYSTNEKLFF. In nucleotides, the CDR3 is TGTGCCAGCAGCCCTTTGGCGTACTCAACTAATGAAAAACTGTTTTTT. The full variable domain, its missing parts supplied by reference TRBV5-8 and TRBJ1-4, is EAGVTQSPTHLIKTRGQQATLRCSPISGHTSVYWYQQALGLGLQFLLWYDEGEERNRGNFPPRFSGRQFPNYSSELNVNALELEDSALYLCASSPLAYSTNEKLFFGSGTQLSVL.